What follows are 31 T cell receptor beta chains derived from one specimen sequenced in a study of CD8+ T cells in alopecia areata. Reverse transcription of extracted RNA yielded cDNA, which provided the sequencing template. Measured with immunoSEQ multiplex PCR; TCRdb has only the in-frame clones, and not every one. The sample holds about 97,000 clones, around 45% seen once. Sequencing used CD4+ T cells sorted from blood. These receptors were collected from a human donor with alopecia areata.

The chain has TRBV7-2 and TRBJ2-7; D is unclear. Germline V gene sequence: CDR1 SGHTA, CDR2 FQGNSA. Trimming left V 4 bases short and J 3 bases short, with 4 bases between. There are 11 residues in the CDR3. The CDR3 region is CASSSNYEQYF. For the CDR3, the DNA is TGTGCCAGCAGCTCAAACTACGAGCAGTACTTC.

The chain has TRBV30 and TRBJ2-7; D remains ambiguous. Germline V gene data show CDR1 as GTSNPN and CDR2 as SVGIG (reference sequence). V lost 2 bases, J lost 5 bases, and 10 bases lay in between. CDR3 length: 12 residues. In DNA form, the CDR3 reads TGTGCCTGGAGTAGGGAACAGCACGAGCAGTACTTC. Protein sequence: CAWSREQHEQYF.

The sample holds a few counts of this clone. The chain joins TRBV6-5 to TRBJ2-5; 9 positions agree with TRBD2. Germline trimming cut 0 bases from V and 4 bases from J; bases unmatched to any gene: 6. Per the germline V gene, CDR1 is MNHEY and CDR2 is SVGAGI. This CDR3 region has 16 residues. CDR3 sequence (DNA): TGTGCCAGCAGTTACTCCCTAGCGGGGAGCCCAGAGACCCAGTACTTC. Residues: CASSYSLAGSPETQYF.

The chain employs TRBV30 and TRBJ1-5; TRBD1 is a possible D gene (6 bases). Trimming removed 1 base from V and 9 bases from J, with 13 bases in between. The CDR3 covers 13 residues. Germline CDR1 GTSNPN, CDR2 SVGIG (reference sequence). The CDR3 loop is CAWSGTGLPPQHF. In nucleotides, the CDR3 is TGTGCCTGGAGTGGAACAGGGCTCCCGCCCCAGCATTTT.

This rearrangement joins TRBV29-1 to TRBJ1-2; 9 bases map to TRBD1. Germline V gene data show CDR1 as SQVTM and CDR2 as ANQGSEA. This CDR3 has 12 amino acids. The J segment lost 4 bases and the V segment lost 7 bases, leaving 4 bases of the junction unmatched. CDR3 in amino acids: CSAKDRGYGYTF. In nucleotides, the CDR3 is TGCAGCGCTAAGGACAGGGGCTATGGCTACACCTTC.

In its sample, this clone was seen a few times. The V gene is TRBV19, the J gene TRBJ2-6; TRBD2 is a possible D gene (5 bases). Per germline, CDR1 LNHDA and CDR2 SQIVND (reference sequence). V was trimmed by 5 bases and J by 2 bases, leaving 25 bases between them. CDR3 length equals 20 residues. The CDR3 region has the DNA TGTGCCAGTAGTGCCCGGCCGGGATTTCTTTTTTCTGCTGGGGCCAACGTCCTGACTTTC. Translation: CASSARPGFLFSAGANVLTF.

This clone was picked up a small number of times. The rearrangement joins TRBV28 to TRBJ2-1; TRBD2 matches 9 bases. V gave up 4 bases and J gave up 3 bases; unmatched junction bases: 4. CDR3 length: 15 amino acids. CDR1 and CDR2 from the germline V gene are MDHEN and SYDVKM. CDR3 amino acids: CASSSPAGGYNEQFF. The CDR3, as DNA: TGTGCCAGCAGTTCCCCAGCGGGAGGCTACAATGAGCAGTTCTTC.

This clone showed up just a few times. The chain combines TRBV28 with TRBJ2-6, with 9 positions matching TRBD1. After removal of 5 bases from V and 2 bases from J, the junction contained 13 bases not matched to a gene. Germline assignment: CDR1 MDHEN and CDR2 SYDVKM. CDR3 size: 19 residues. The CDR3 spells CASSIPQGAFSTGANVLTF. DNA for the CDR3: TGTGCCAGCAGTATCCCACAGGGGGCCTTTTCTACTGGGGCCAACGTCCTGACTTTC. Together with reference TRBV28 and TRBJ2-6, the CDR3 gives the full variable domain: DVKVTQSSRYLVKRTGEKVFLECVQDMDHENMFWYRQDPGLGLRLIYFSYDVKMKEKGDIPEGYSVSREKKERFSLILESASTNQTSMYLCASSIPQGAFSTGANVLTFGAGSRLTVL.

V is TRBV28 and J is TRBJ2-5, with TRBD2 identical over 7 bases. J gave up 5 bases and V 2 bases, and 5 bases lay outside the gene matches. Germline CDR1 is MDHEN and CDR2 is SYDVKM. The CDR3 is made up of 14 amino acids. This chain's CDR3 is CASSLISGAETQYF. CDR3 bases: TGTGCCAGCAGTTTAATCAGCGGGGCCGAGACCCAGTACTTC.

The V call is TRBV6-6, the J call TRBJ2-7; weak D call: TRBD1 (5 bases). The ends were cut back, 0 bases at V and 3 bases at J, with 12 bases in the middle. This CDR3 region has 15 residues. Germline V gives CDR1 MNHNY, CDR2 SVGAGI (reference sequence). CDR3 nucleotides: TGTGCCAGCAGTTACTCTGGACAAAAATTCTACGAGCAGTACTTC. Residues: CASSYSGQKFYEQYF.

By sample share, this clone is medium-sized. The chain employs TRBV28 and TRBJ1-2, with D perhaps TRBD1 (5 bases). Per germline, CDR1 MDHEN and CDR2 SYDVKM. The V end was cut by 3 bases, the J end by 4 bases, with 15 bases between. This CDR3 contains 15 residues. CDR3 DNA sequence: TGTGCCAGCAGTTTGCCTCTCGGACAAAGCTATGGCTACACCTTC. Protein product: CASSLPLGQSYGYTF.

In nucleotides, the CDR3 is TGCAGCGTCGTGGAACAGGGGGCAAATCAGCCCCAGCATTTT. This sequence encodes CSVVEQGANQPQHF. V and J are TRBV29-1 and TRBJ1-5; TRBD1 matches 9 bases. V lost 6 bases, J lost 4 bases, and 7 bases stayed unmatched. The CDR3 loop spans 14 amino acids. The germline gives CDR1 SQVTM, CDR2 ANQGSEA. Looking up the rest from reference TRBV29-1 and TRBJ1-5 gives the full variable domain: SAVISQKPSRDICQRGTSLTIQCQVDSQVTMMFWYRQQPGQSLTLIATANQGSEATYESGFVIDKFPISRPNLTFSTLTVSNMSPEDSSIYLCSVVEQGANQPQHFGDGTRLSIL.

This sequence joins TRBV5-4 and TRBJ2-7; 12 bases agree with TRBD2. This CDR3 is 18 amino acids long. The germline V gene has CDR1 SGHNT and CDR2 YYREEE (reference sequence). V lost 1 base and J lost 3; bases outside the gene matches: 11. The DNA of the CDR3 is TGTGCCAGCAGCTTGAGGTTACTAGCGGGGGGAGGTATCTACGAGCAGTACTTC. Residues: CASSLRLLAGGGIYEQYF.

The CDR3 DNA sequence: TGTGCCAGCAGTGACTCCGCTGGACGGAAGTATTTT. It is translated as CASSDSAGRKYF. This chain connects TRBV6-4 to TRBJ2-3; no firm D call. This CDR3 region has 12 residues. The V and J ends lost 0 bases and 13 bases respectively, with 11 bases between them. Germline assignment: CDR1 MRHNA and CDR2 SNTAGT.

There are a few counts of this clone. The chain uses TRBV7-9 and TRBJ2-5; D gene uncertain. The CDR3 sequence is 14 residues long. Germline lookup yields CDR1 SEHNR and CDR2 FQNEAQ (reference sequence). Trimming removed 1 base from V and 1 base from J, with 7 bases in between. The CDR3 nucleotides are TGTGCCAGCAGCTTAGTTCCAGTCCAAGAGACCCAGTACTTC. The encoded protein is CASSLVPVQETQYF. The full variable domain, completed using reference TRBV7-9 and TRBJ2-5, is DTGVSQNPRHKITKRGQNVTFRCDPISEHNRLYWYRQTLGQGPEFLTYFQNEAQLEKSRLLSDRFSAERPKGSFSTLEIQRTEQGDSAMYLCASSLVPVQETQYFGPGTRLLVL.

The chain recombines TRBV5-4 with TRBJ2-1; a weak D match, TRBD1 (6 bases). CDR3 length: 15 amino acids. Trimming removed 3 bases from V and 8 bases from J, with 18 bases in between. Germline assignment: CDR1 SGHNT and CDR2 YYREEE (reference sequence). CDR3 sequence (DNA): TGTGCCAGCAGCTCCCCTGTCTCCAGGGGATATGAGCAGTTCTTC. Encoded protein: CASSSPVSRGYEQFF. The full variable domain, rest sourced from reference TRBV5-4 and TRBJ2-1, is ETGVTQSPTHLIKTRGQQVTLRCSSQSGHNTVSWYQQALGQGPQFIFQYYREEENGRGNFPPRFSGLQFPNYSSELNVNALELDDSALYLCASSSPVSRGYEQFFGPGTRLTVL.

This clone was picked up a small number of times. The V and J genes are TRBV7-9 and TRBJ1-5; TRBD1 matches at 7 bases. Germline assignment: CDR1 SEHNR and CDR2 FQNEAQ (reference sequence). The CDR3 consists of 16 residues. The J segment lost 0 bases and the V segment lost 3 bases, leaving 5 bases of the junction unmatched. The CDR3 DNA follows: TGTGCCAGCAGCTTTCGGGACAGATATAGCAATCAGCCCCAGCATTTT. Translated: CASSFRDRYSNQPQHF.

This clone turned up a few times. In DNA, the CDR3 is TGTGCCAGTGGGACAGGGCTCCAAGAGACCCAGTACTTC. Translating it yields CASGTGLQETQYF. The chain recombines TRBV19 with TRBJ2-5, with 9 bases that match TRBD1. CDR1 is LNHDA and CDR2 is SQIVND in the germline V gene (reference sequence). V trimming: 8 bases; J trimming: 1 base; junction bases outside the gene matches: 2. CDR3 length: 13 amino acids.

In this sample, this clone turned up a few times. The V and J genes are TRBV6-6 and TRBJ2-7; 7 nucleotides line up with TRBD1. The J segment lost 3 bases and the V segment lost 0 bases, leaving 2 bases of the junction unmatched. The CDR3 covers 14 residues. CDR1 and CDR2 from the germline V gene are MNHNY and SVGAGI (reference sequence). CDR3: CASSYSTGNYEQYF. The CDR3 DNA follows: TGTGCCAGCAGTTACTCGACAGGGAACTACGAGCAGTACTTC.

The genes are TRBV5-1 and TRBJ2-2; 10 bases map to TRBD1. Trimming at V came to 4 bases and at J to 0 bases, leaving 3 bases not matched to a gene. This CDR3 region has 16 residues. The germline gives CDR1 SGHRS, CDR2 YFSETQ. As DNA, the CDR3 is TGCGCCAGCAGCGAAGGACAGGGGGCGAACACCGGGGAGCTGTTTTTT. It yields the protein CASSEGQGANTGELFF.

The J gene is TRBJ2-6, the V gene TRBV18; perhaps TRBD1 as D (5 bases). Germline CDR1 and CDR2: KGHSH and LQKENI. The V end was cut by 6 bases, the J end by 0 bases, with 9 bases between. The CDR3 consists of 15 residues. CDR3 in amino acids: CASSTTASGANVLTF. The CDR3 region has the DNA TGTGCCAGCTCGACGACAGCCTCTGGGGCCAACGTCCTGACTTTC.

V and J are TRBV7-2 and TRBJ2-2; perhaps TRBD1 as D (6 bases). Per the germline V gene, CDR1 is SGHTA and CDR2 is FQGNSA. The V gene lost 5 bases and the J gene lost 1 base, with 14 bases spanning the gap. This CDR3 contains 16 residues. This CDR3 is CASSPRARGNTGELFF. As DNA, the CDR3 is TGTGCCAGCAGCCCCAGGGCCAGGGGGAACACCGGGGAGCTGTTTTTT.

In DNA, the CDR3 is TGTGCCAGCAGTTACTTGCGCGAGCAGTACTTC. Encoded protein: CASSYLREQYF. J is TRBJ2-7 and V is TRBV6-5; D unclear. Trimming shortened V by 1 base and J by 6 bases, and 4 bases separated the two germline ends. CDR1 and CDR2 from the germline V gene are MNHEY and SVGAGI. The CDR3 runs 11 residues.

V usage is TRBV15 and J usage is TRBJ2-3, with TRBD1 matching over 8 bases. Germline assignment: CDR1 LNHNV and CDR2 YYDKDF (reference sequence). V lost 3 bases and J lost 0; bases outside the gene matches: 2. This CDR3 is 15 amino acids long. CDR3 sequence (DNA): TGTGCCACCAGCAGGGACAGGGCTAGCACAGATACGCAGTATTTT. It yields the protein CATSRDRASTDTQYF.

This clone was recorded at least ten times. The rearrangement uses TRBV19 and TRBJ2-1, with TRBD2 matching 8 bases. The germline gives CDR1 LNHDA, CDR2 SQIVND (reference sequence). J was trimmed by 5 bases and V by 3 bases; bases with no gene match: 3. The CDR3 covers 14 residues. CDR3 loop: CASSISGENNEQFF. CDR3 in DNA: TGTGCCAGTAGTATTAGCGGGGAGAACAATGAGCAGTTCTTC.

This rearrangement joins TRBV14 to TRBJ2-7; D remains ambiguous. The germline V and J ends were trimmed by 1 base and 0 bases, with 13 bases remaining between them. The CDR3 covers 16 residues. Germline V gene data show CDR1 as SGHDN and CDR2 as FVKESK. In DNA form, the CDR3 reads TGTGCCAGCAGCCAAGGGATTTGGGCAGACTCCTACGAGCAGTACTTC. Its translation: CASSQGIWADSYEQYF.

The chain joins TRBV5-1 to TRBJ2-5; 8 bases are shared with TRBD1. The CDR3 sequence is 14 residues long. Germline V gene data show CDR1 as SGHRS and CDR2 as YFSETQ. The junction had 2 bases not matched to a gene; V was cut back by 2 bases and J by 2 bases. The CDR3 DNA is TGCGCCAGCAGCTTTGGACAGGGACAAGAGACCCAGTACTTC. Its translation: CASSFGQGQETQYF.

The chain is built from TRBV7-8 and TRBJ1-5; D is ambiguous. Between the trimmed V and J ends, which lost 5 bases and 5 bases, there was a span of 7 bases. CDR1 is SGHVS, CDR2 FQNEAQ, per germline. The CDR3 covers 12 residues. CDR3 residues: CASSKSYQPQHF. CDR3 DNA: TGTGCCAGCAGCAAGTCATATCAGCCCCAGCATTTT.

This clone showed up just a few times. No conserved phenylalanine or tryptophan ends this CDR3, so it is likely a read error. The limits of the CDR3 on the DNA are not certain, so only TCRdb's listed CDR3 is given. CDR3 amino acids: CSVEDLATSLV. The chain joins TRBV29-1 to TRBJ2-3; the D call of TRBD2 is as the table states it, not checked on the DNA. Including both end residues, the CDR3 is 11 amino acids long. Per the germline V gene, CDR1 is SQVTM and CDR2 is ANQGSEA.

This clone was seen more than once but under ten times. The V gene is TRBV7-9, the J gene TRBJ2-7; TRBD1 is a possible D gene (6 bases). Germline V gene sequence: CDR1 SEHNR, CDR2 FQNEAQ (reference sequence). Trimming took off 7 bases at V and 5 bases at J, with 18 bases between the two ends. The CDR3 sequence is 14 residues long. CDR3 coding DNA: TGTGCCAGCATGCGCAGGGGCAAGGGCGACGAGCAGTACTTC. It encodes CASMRRGKGDEQYF.

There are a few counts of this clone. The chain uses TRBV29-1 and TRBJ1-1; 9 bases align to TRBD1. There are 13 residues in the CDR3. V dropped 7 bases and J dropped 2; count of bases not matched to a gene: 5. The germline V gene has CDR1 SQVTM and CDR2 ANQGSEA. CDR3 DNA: TGCAGCGGAATCACAGGGGGCAACACTGAAGCTTTCTTT. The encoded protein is CSGITGGNTEAFF.